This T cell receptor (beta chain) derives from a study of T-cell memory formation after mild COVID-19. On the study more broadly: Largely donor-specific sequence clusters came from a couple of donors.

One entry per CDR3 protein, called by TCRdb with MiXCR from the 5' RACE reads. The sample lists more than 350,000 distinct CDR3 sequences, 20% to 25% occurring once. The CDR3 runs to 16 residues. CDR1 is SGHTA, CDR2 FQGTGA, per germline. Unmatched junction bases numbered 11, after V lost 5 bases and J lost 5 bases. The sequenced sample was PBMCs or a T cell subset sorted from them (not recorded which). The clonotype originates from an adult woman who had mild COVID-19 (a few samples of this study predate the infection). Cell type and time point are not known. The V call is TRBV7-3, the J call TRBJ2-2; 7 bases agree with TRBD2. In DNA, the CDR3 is TGTGCCAGCAGCGAAACCGGGAGAGCGGGGACCGGGGAGCTGTTTTTT. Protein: CASSETGRAGTGELFF.